This entry lists 11 T cell receptor beta chains sequenced from one sample in a study of T cells after yellow fever vaccination. TCRdb re-called the 5' RACE reads through MiXCR, storing one row per CDR3 protein. The sample has some 350,000 distinct CDR3 sequences, more than 5.5% seen once. The source material was PBMCs, sampled 5 days after the yellow fever booster vaccination. The receptors derive from a man aged 25 to 40 who received the YFV17D yellow fever vaccine.

This clonotype came up a few times. The chain employs TRBV7-6 and TRBJ2-7; D is unclear. V was clipped by 3 bases and J by 3 bases, with 12 bases between them. This CDR3 comprises 14 residues. Germline values: CDR1 SGHVS, CDR2 FNYEAQ. CDR3 sequence reads: CASSLGQAGYEQYF. Written as DNA, the CDR3 is TGTGCCAGCAGCTTGGGCCAGGCCGGCTACGAGCAGTACTTC.

This clonotype was seen a handful of times. The chain employs TRBV20-1 and TRBJ2-1, with 9 bases aligning to TRBD2. The germline gives CDR1 DFQATT, CDR2 SNEGSKA (reference sequence). This CDR3 spans 14 amino acids. Germline trimming cut 3 bases from V and 3 bases from J; bases unmatched to any gene: 3. The CDR3 DNA follows: TGCAGTGCTAGTAGCGGGAGCCTCTACAATGAGCAGTTCTTC. Translated, it gives CSASSGSLYNEQFF.

The chain links TRBV12-3 or TRBV12-4 to TRBJ2-5; D may be TRBD1 or TRBD2 (6 bases each). V shed 6 bases and J shed 8 bases, with 16 bases lying between them. The CDR3 is made up of 13 amino acids. The CDR3: CASSRRLGGTQYF. CDR3 bases: TGTGCCAGCAGCCGAAGACTAGGGGGTACCCAGTACTTC.

This clonotype was found many times. The chain recombines TRBV29-1 with TRBJ2-2, with D possibly being TRBD2 (5 bases). The V end was cut by 2 bases, the J end by 7 bases, with 14 bases between. The germline gives CDR1 SQVTM, CDR2 ANQGSEA. CDR3 length: 14 residues. The CDR3 DNA follows: TGCAGCGTTGAAAGTGGGAGTAAGGGCGGGGAGCTGTTTTTT. Amino acids: CSVESGSKGGELFF.

In its sample, this clonotype was seen a few times. The chain carries TRBV20-1 and TRBJ1-1; no firm D call. V was cut by 3 bases and J by 3 bases, with 5 bases left in between. This CDR3 is built from 11 residues. CDR1 DFQATT and CDR2 SNEGSKA come from the germline V gene (reference sequence). The CDR3 DNA is TGCAGTGCTAGTCGTTACACTGAAGCTTTCTTT. As protein: CSASRYTEAFF.

This clonotype was detected a few times. This chain joins TRBV12-3 or TRBV12-4 and TRBJ2-1, with 7 positions matching TRBD1. This CDR3 is 15 amino acids long. The ends lost 2 bases at V and 5 bases at J; junction bases unmatched: 6. CDR3 coding DNA: TGTGCCAGCAGTTTACCCCGGGACAGCCACAATGAGCAGTTCTTC. As protein: CASSLPRDSHNEQFF.

This clonotype occurred a few times. The V and J genes are TRBV29-1 and TRBJ2-7, with TRBD2 matching over 7 bases. Germline loops: CDR1 SQVTM, CDR2 ANQGSEA. V lost 4 bases and J lost 2; bases outside the gene matches: 8. This CDR3 is built from 14 residues. The CDR3 reads CSVVGRVSPYEQYF. The CDR3 DNA sequence: TGCAGCGTTGTAGGGAGGGTCTCTCCCTACGAGCAGTACTTC.

This clonotype has a count of ten or more. This sequence joins TRBV10-3 and TRBJ2-3; D is perhaps TRBD1 (6 bases). CDR1 is ENHRY and CDR2 is SYGVKD in the germline V gene. There are 14 residues in the CDR3. The V end lost 4 bases, the J end lost 5 bases, and 13 bases lay between the germline ends. The CDR3 here is CAISGGQDGDTQYF. CDR3 sequence (DNA): TGTGCCATCAGTGGGGGACAAGACGGAGATACGCAGTATTTT.

This clonotype was seen ten or more times. The chain carries TRBV6-5 and TRBJ2-7; 7 bases agree with TRBD2. This CDR3 spans 14 amino acids. The V gene's germline CDR1 is MNHEY and CDR2 SVGAGI. V shed 4 bases and J 7 bases; nucleotides not matched to a gene: 10. The CDR3 loop reads CASSSQGQGLEQYF. CDR3 in DNA: TGTGCCAGCAGTTCCCAAGGGCAGGGACTAGAGCAGTACTTC.

The sample holds many counts of this clonotype. The chain employs TRBV20-1 and TRBJ2-1; no reliable D call. Per the germline V gene, CDR1 is DFQATT and CDR2 is SNEGSKA (reference sequence). V shed 3 bases and J shed 5 bases, with 8 bases lying between them. CDR3 size: 12 residues. CDR3 DNA sequence: TGCAGTGCTAGGAGGCAGCACAATGAGCAGTTCTTC. Translating it yields CSARRQHNEQFF.

The J gene is TRBJ2-7, the V gene TRBV28; 7 bases map to TRBD1. The germline gives CDR1 MDHEN, CDR2 SYDVKM. The CDR3 length is 13 residues. The V segment lost 7 bases and the J segment 4 bases; nucleotides outside the gene matches: 7. The CDR3 nucleotides are TGTGCCAGCACTTCGGGACAGCTTTACGAGCAGTACTTC. It translates to CASTSGQLYEQYF.